This T cell receptor beta chain was identified in a study of shared clonotypes between healthy human individuals. The length of the CDR3 is 13 residues. Produced via immunoSEQ multiplex PCR; TCRdb's table is partial and in-frame only. The sample carries millions of clones, 90% to 95% recorded once. The chain employs TRBV21-1 and TRBJ2-1; no DNA check was done on the table's D call, TRBD2. TRBV21-1 is described as a pseudogene. The sample comprised naive CD4+ T cells from PBMCs. As to subset: CD45RA+ positively selected. The receptor was derived from a man aged 18 to 29 in good health. Some clones in this sample may be carry-over from other donors' samples. The CDR3 here is CASTQLAGSEQFF. Here the CDR3 DNA reads TGTGCCAGCACCCAACTAGCGGGAAGTGAGCAGTTCTTC.